One and the same sample provided the 20 T cell receptor beta chains below, sequenced in a study of blood T cell repertoires in COVID-19. Using immunoSEQ multiplex PCR, the repertoire was profiled, and TCRdb retains in-frame clones only, with some absent. Of roughly 180,000 clones in the sample, 76% were seen once. Sequencing was carried out using peripheral blood. The receptors were gathered from a woman aged 45-65 years with active or convalescent COVID-19.

This clone was seen more than once but under ten times. This chain links TRBV6-5 with TRBJ1-1; 8 bases fit TRBD1. The ends lost 2 bases at V and 7 bases at J; junction bases unmatched: 6. The CDR3 totals 14 residues. Germline values: CDR1 MNHEY, CDR2 SVGAGI. The CDR3 DNA reads as TGTGCCAGCAGTTACCGGGACAGGCCCCGTGAAGCTTTCTTT. It specifies CASSYRDRPREAFF.

The chain couples TRBV6-5 to TRBJ1-1, with 7 bases lining up with TRBD1. Trimming cost V 10 bases and J 2 bases; bases outside gene matches: 7. The length of the CDR3 is 13 residues. Germline CDR1 MNHEY, CDR2 SVGAGI. The CDR3: CAITGTDNTEAFF. DNA for the CDR3: TGTGCCATTACCGGGACAGACAACACTGAAGCTTTCTTT.

J is TRBJ2-3 and V is TRBV6-4; no definite D call. CDR1 MRHNA and CDR2 SNTAGT come from the germline V gene. V was trimmed by 6 bases and J by 6 bases, leaving 13 bases between them. The CDR3 length is 13 residues. CDR3 region: CASSRDQADTQYF. In DNA form, the CDR3 reads TGTGCCAGCAGCCGCGACCAAGCGGATACGCAGTATTTT.

J is TRBJ2-3 and V is TRBV5-5; 8 positions agree with TRBD2. CDR3 length: 18 amino acids. Germline CDR1 SGHKS, CDR2 YYEKEE (reference sequence). J gave up 0 bases and V 1 base, and 10 bases lay outside the gene matches. In nucleotides, the CDR3 is TGTGCCAGCAGCTTGTCGACGTCTAGCGGGTATAGCACAGATACGCAGTATTTT. This translates into CASSLSTSSGYSTDTQYF.

The table lists this clone with a few counts. The V call is TRBV10-1, the J call TRBJ2-3; 12 bases map to TRBD2. Losses at the gene ends were 2 bases for V and 1 base for J; bases not matched to a gene: 7. The V gene's germline CDR1 is WNHNN and CDR2 SYGVQD (reference sequence). The CDR3 is made up of 18 amino acids. CDR3 DNA: TGCGCCAGCAGTGAGCAGGCTAGCGGGGGGGATTGCACAGATACGCAGTATTTT. Its protein product is CASSEQASGGDCTDTQYF.

This sequence joins TRBV5-5 and TRBJ1-1, with D possibly being TRBD1 (5 bases). With 2 bases removed from V and 5 bases from J, the gap between germline ends came to 13 bases. This CDR3 comprises 14 residues. Per the germline V gene, CDR1 is SGHKS and CDR2 is YYEKEE (reference sequence). As DNA, the CDR3 is TGTGCCAGCAGCTTCCTCAGCCAGGGTACTGAAGCTTTCTTT. It codes for CASSFLSQGTEAFF.

The CDR3 loop is CASSLARGSTEAFF. In nucleotides, the CDR3 is TGTGCCAGCAGCTTAGCCAGGGGGAGTACTGAAGCTTTCTTT. V usage is TRBV7-2 and J usage is TRBJ1-1; 7 nucleotides line up with TRBD1. The germline V gene has CDR1 SGHTA and CDR2 FQGNSA. The V gene end was trimmed by 0 bases and the J gene end by 5 bases; junction bases not matched to a gene: 3. This CDR3 is 14 amino acids long. The full variable domain, its missing parts supplied by reference TRBV7-2 and TRBJ1-1, is GAGVSQSPSNKVTEKGKDVELRCDPISGHTALYWYRQSLGQGLEFLIYFQGNSAPDKSGLPSDRFSAERTGGSVSTLTIQRTQQEDSAVYLCASSLARGSTEAFFGQGTRLTVV.

The J gene is TRBJ1-4, the V gene TRBV6-5; no definite D call. CDR1 and CDR2 (germline): MNHEY, SVGAGI. This CDR3 has 16 amino acids. Trimming removed 3 bases from V and 0 bases from J, with 11 bases in between. The CDR3 DNA sequence: TGTGCCAGCAGTTATGGCGGAGCCGCAACTAATGAAAAACTGTTTTTT. It specifies CASSYGGAATNEKLFF.

The chain joins TRBV4-2 to TRBJ2-5, with 8 bases identical to TRBD1. With 1 base clipped from V and 5 bases from J, the junction kept 6 bases outside the gene matches. Germline loops: CDR1 LGHNA, CDR2 YNFKEQ. This CDR3 comprises 15 residues. The DNA of the CDR3 is TGTGCCAGCAGCCAAGCAGGGGGCTCTCTGGAGACCCAGTACTTC. Amino acids: CASSQAGGSLETQYF.

The genes are TRBV28 and TRBJ2-7, with TRBD2 matching 10 bases. Germline V CDR1 and CDR2: MDHEN, SYDVKM. Losses at the gene ends were 4 bases for V and 2 bases for J; bases not matched to a gene: 8. This CDR3 contains 16 residues. The CDR3 spells CASSSPGTSVPYEQYF. As DNA, the CDR3 is TGTGCCAGCAGTTCTCCCGGGACTAGCGTGCCCTACGAGCAGTACTTC.

This chain connects TRBV7-9 to TRBJ1-6; TRBD1 might be the D (6 bases). Trimming removed 7 bases at V and 8 bases at J, with 12 bases between. Germline V gene sequence: CDR1 SEHNR, CDR2 FQNEAQ (reference sequence). This CDR3 comprises 13 residues. CDR3 loop: CASTRGADSPLHF. The CDR3, as DNA: TGTGCCAGCACCAGGGGCGCGGATTCACCCCTCCACTTT.

V is TRBV19 and J is TRBJ2-1; D perhaps matches TRBD1 (5 bases). This CDR3 contains 12 residues. From germline, CDR1 is LNHDA and CDR2 SQIVND (reference sequence). V lost 10 bases to trimming and J lost 6 bases, with 13 bases between them. The DNA of the CDR3 is TGTGCCACCCGACTGGGGCTCAATGAGCAGTTCTTC. It yields the protein CATRLGLNEQFF.

The chain has TRBV13 and TRBJ2-5; possibly TRBD1 for D (8 bases). V was cut by 5 bases and J by 9 bases, with 19 bases left in between. The CDR3 extends over 14 amino acids. Germline V gene sequence: CDR1 PRHDT, CDR2 FYEKMQ (reference sequence). CDR3 residues: CASSRTGRAGAQYF. In nucleotides, the CDR3 is TGTGCCAGCAGCAGGACAGGGAGGGCCGGGGCCCAGTACTTC.

The chain employs TRBV7-2 and TRBJ2-7, with 10 bases that match TRBD1. This CDR3 contains 16 residues. The germline gives CDR1 SGHTA, CDR2 FQGNSA. V was clipped by 4 bases and J by 7 bases; unmatched bases: 13. CDR3 in amino acids: CASSSKPGQGLREQYF. Here the CDR3 DNA reads TGTGCCAGCAGCTCTAAGCCGGGACAGGGGCTCCGGGAGCAGTACTTC.

V and J are TRBV19 and TRBJ2-7; the match to TRBD1 covers 7 bases. CDR3 size: 14 residues. From germline, CDR1 is LNHDA and CDR2 SQIVND (reference sequence). V was clipped by 3 bases and J by 2 bases; unmatched bases: 4. The CDR3 protein is CASSMGRGTYEQYF. The CDR3 DNA sequence: TGTGCCAGTAGTATGGGCAGGGGGACCTACGAGCAGTACTTC.

The chain joins TRBV11-3 to TRBJ2-1; 15 bases are a match to TRBD2. The CDR3 consists of 15 residues. The germline V gene encodes CDR1 SGHNT and CDR2 YENEEA. Germline trimming cut 5 bases from V and 7 bases from J; bases unmatched to any gene: 3. This chain's CDR3 is CASSPGLAGGNEQFF. As DNA, the CDR3 is TGTGCCAGCAGCCCGGGACTAGCGGGGGGAAATGAGCAGTTCTTC.

This clone was seen only a few times. The genes are TRBV6-2 or TRBV6-3 and TRBJ1-1; D unresolved. Germline loops: CDR1 MNHEY, CDR2 SVGEGT. CDR3 length: 14 residues. Trimming left V 4 bases short and J 1 base short, with 10 bases between. The CDR3 sequence is CASSFQARNTEAFF. CDR3 bases: TGTGCCAGCAGTTTTCAGGCCCGGAACACTGAAGCTTTCTTT.

The chain couples TRBV28 to TRBJ1-2; TRBD1 agrees at 9 bases. This CDR3 has 14 residues. Germline CDR1 is MDHEN and CDR2 is SYDVKM. V shed 3 bases and J 7 bases; nucleotides not matched to a gene: 6. Here the CDR3 reads CASSFEQGAFGYTF. As DNA, the CDR3 is TGTGCCAGCAGTTTCGAACAGGGGGCTTTTGGCTACACCTTC.

The CDR3 region is CASSYSGRSTDTQYF. DNA for the CDR3: TGTGCCAGCAGTTACTCGGGGAGAAGCACAGATACGCAGTATTTT. V is TRBV6-5 and J is TRBJ2-3, with D perhaps matching TRBD2 (5 bases). The CDR3 is 15 amino acids. Germline V CDR1 and CDR2: MNHEY, SVGAGI. Trimming removed 0 bases from V and 0 bases from J, with 7 bases in between.

The V call is TRBV11-2, the J call TRBJ1-1, with D unclear. V dropped 5 bases and J dropped 7 bases, with 23 bases sitting between them. Germline CDR1 is SGHAT and CDR2 is FQNNGV. The CDR3 runs to 16 residues. CDR3 in amino acids: CASSPASRGVIDEAFF. The CDR3 DNA reads TGTGCCAGCAGCCCAGCCTCCCGGGGAGTGATTGATGAAGCTTTCTTT.